The clone carrying this TCR beta chain was detected once. The data stem from a study of OX40 agonist ivuxolimab in advanced cancers. Study-level information: Ivuxolimab is an agonistic anti-OX40 (CD134) antibody, and patients were treated with it. Partial responses were achieved by three patients, one with hepatocellular carcinoma and two with cutaneous melanoma.

Germline V gives CDR1 MGHRA, CDR2 YSYEKL. V lost 1 base, J lost 5 bases, and 17 bases lay in between. CDR3 length: 16 residues. Only in-frame clones appear in the TCRdb table, and some are missing; sequencing was by immunoSEQ multiplex PCR. The data contain 90,000 to 120,000 clones, 85% to 95% of them seen just once; the ten biggest clones take up approximately 1.3%. Autoimmune disease history or systemic immunosuppression led to patients being barred. The source material was CD4+ or CD8+ T cells sorted from blood, sampled in a trial of the OX40 agonist ivuxolimab. The V and J genes are TRBV4-1 and TRBJ1-1, with D unresolved. The TCR was taken from an adult with an advanced solid tumor such as melanoma, head and neck, liver or kidney cancer. The CDR3 protein is CASSQGTERPNTEAFF. The CDR3 coding sequence is TGCGCCAGCAGCCAAGGGACGGAAAGGCCCAATACTGAAGCTTTCTTT.